This T cell receptor (beta chain) was documented in a study of cytomegalovirus exposure and HLA in healthy donors. Study context: The approximately 120 validation repertoires used the same platform as the approximately 670 first-cohort repertoires, a later analysis reported. Study-wide findings and caveats: A classifier reportedly called cytomegalovirus status with high sensitivity and specificity. The investigators catalogued 164 TCR beta chains as cytomegalovirus-associated.

The germline V gene has CDR1 SGHTS and CDR2 YDEGEE. V gave up 4 bases and J gave up 6 bases, with 32 bases separating them. The CDR3 is made up of 19 amino acids. The donors were members of the validation cohort comprising approximately 110 subjects, separate from the roughly 640-subject first cohort. Regarding this clone: The antigen is not known.

Libraries were prepared by immunoSEQ multiplex PCR; TCRdb keeps only in-frame clonotypes and omits some of them. The sample lists 120,000 or so clones; approximately 91% were seen once. Sequenced: PBMCs. This sequence originates from a young man in good health and CMV-seronegative. The J gene is TRBJ2-7, the V gene TRBV5-8; D possibly corresponds to TRBD2 (5 bases). The CDR3 spells CASSLGFIKGFGENGEQYF. The CDR3 region has the DNA TGTGCCAGCAGCCTGGGGTTTATTAAAGGGTTCGGGGAGAATGGCGAGCAGTACTTC.